This TCR beta chain is from a study of early T cells in non-severe SARS-CoV-2 infection (dated by TCRdb to the early 2020s). Notes on the research overall: Because TCR sequencing was done on bulk RNA from unsorted whole blood, the alpha and beta chains could not be paired. Beyond this particular receptor, the publication reports: VDJdb matching was skewed toward anti-spike CD8 responses and likely underestimated virus-specific expansions, missing private and CD4 specificities.

Receptor amplification or capture employed 5' RACE. Sequencing took place on a NextSeq 500. To correct for sequencing error and PCR bias, the TCR library protocol tagged individual cDNA molecules with unique molecular identifiers. TCR alpha and beta chains were both sequenced, and the abundances of alpha and beta sequences in each sample were closely correlated with each other. Under the source paper's analysis protocol: Decombinator V4 was used to annotate the V gene, J gene and CDR3 of the TCR sequences. Expanded TCRs were defined as changing significantly between any two time points under a Poisson model with p below 0.0001. TCR abundances were normalised to the total number of TCRs sequenced per sample and were expressed as counts per million. A search of VDJdb, accessed on 1 November 2021, was run for TCRs annotated to CMV, EBV and SARS-CoV-2, with TCRs annotated for multiple antigens excluded. TCRdb reprocessing: public reads trimmed at Q25 with fastp, clones called with MiXCR, in-frame beta chains kept. When rows share a CDR3 protein, they turn into one entry using the most common DNA and genes. TCRdb assigned the V and J calls; the authors' analysis was not used. The sample table shows about 30,000 distinct CDR3 sequences, and approximately 5.4% are seen once. Of the sample, roughly 6.5% falls within the top ten clones.

Regarding this clonotype: The antigen this receptor binds is unknown. Sequence at one end of the junction differs from germline and may be a read error.

Set within a cohort of healthcare workers in London, UK, this nested case-control study involved weekly PCR testing of nasopharyngeal swabs along with blood sampling. Healthcare workers were recruited during the week of the UK lockdown, between 23 and 31 March 2020, and followed weekly for up to roughly 15 weeks. This clonotype was obtained from an adult who was a healthcare worker with PCR-confirmed SARS-CoV-2 infection or an uninfected control (not recorded which). The sequenced sample consisted of whole blood.

The nucleotide sequence is TGTGCCAGCAGCGCCCCAACAGGGTTCTCTGAAAACACCATATATTTT. Its translation reads: CASSAPTGFSENTIYF. The V gene is TRBV7-9 and the J gene is TRBJ1-3; the D region possibly corresponds to TRBD1 (6 bases align). The CDR3 sequence holds 16 residues, the cysteine and phenylalanine included. Only CDR3 DNA is held: 48 bases, read in frame from base 1. The germline V gene (reference sequence) sets CDR1 to SEHNR and CDR2 to FQNEAQ.